This TCR beta chain was observed in a study of monozygotic twins with inflammatory bowel disease. The UMIs carried a 6-nucleotide sample barcode, and they were added by template switching. No DNA is given; TCRdb re-called the 5' RACE reads and lists each CDR3 protein once. Its table lists 93,000 or so distinct CDR3 sequences. This CDR3 is 12 amino acids long. Germline CDR1 GTSNPN, CDR2 SVGIG (reference sequence). Input material: blood. The V and J genes are TRBV30 and TRBJ2-5; absent DNA, TCRdb's TRBD1 call cannot be checked. The clonotype comes from a human donor with ulcerative colitis or Crohn's disease, or a healthy co-twin of an affected twin (not recorded which). CDR3 region: CASGPTQETQYF.